Following are 27 T cell receptor beta chains from one sample sequenced in a study of CD8 T cell repertoires and HIV-1 epitope variants. No antigen has been assigned to these receptors. The data were produced by immunoSEQ multiplex PCR, yet TCRdb's version contains in-frame clones alone and is incomplete. Of roughly 7,000 clones listed, around 65% are singletons. Sample: cultured CD8+ T cells derived from PBMCs. These receptors all come from a male donor with HIV.

J is TRBJ1-1 and V is TRBV5-6; D is ambiguous. Germline CDR1 SGHDT, CDR2 YYEEEE. The CDR3 has 13 amino acids. V lost 1 base and J 0 bases, leaving 4 bases between the germline ends. CDR3 in amino acids: CASSLMLNTEAFF. The DNA for the CDR3 is TGTGCCAGCAGCTTGATGCTGAACACTGAAGCTTTCTTT.

The genes are TRBV5-6 and TRBJ2-7; no firm D call. The ends were cut back, 0 bases at V and 2 bases at J, with 9 bases in the middle. Germline assignment: CDR1 SGHDT and CDR2 YYEEEE. There are 14 residues in the CDR3. Here the CDR3 reads CASSLAGSAYEQYF. The CDR3 coding sequence is TGTGCCAGCAGCTTGGCCGGCAGCGCCTACGAGCAGTACTTC.

The chain recombines TRBV5-6 with TRBJ2-1; D tentatively fits TRBD1 or TRBD2 (5 bases each). The CDR3 runs to 15 residues. V lost 3 bases and J lost 2, with 12 bases in between. CDR1 is SGHDT, CDR2 YYEEEE, per germline. In nucleotides, the CDR3 is TGTGCCAGCAGCTCTGACCGGGACCCCTACAATGAGCAGTTCTTC. Translated: CASSSDRDPYNEQFF.

The J gene is TRBJ2-5, the V gene TRBV5-1; D is unresolved. The V end was cut by 0 bases, the J end by 5 bases, with 20 bases between. Germline assignment: CDR1 SGHRS and CDR2 YFSETQ. CDR3 length equals 17 residues. The CDR3 sequence is CASSLVSWNTLEETQYF. CDR3 DNA: TGCGCCAGCAGCTTGGTCTCTTGGAACACCCTAGAGGAGACCCAGTACTTC.

The chain employs TRBV25-1 and TRBJ2-7, with D perhaps being TRBD1 or TRBD2 (6 bases each). The CDR3 loop spans 13 amino acids. Germline loops: CDR1 MGHDK, CDR2 SYGVNS. With 4 bases removed from V and 3 bases from J, the gap between germline ends came to 10 bases. The CDR3 bases are TGTGCCAGCAGTGTGGAGGGACACTACGAGCAGTACTTC. Protein sequence: CASSVEGHYEQYF.

The chain has TRBV4-1 and TRBJ2-7, with TRBD2 matching 13 bases. The CDR3 has 16 residues. Germline CDR1 and CDR2: MGHRA and YSYEKL. With V trimmed by 1 base and J by 3 bases, 3 bases remained unmatched. CDR3 sequence reads: CASSQAGLAGIYEQYF. In DNA form, the CDR3 reads TGCGCCAGCAGCCAAGCGGGACTAGCGGGGATCTACGAGCAGTACTTC.

The V gene is TRBV5-1, the J gene TRBJ2-2; D is possibly TRBD1 (6 bases). This CDR3 spans 15 amino acids. Germline assignment: CDR1 SGHRS and CDR2 YFSETQ. The V end lost 0 bases, the J end lost 6 bases, and 12 bases lay between the germline ends. The chain's CDR3 is CASSLDRVIPGELFF. The CDR3, as DNA: TGCGCCAGCAGCTTGGACAGGGTAATTCCCGGGGAGCTGTTTTTT.

This CDR3 is CASSLEPSGSNIQYF. The DNA for the CDR3 is TGCGCCAGCAGCTTGGAACCTTCGGGCTCAAACATTCAGTACTTC. The V call is TRBV5-1, the J call TRBJ2-4; D is uncertain. V was shortened by 0 bases and J by 6 bases, with 13 bases between the two germline ends. The germline V gene encodes CDR1 SGHRS and CDR2 YFSETQ. CDR3 size: 15 residues.

CDR3 bases: TGTGCCAGCAGCTTATTGACAGCGACCTATGGCTACACCTTC. Translating gives CASSLLTATYGYTF. The V and J genes are TRBV7-2 and TRBJ1-2; possible D gene TRBD1, 5 bases. Trimming cost V 2 bases and J 4 bases, with 11 bases left between them. The germline V gene has CDR1 SGHTA and CDR2 FQGNSA. The CDR3 runs to 14 residues.

The V gene is TRBV28, the J gene TRBJ1-5; TRBD1 aligns across 9 bases. Germline loops: CDR1 MDHEN, CDR2 SYDVKM. The CDR3 is 14 residues long. The V segment lost 5 bases and the J segment 6 bases; nucleotides outside the gene matches: 5. CDR3 DNA: TGTGCCAGCAGTCTCGGACAGGGGACTCAGCCCCAGCATTTT. It yields the protein CASSLGQGTQPQHF.

V and J are TRBV29-1 and TRBJ2-2; TRBD1 or TRBD2 may be the D gene (5 bases each). This CDR3 has 14 residues. Trimming cost V 7 bases and J 0 bases, with 12 bases left between them. Germline V lookup: CDR1 SQVTM, CDR2 ANQGSEA. The CDR3 DNA sequence: TGCAGCGCCACCTGGGGACCGAACACCGGGGAGCTGTTTTTT. Protein sequence: CSATWGPNTGELFF.

The rearrangement links TRBV11-2 to TRBJ2-5; D is perhaps TRBD1 (7 bases). Trimming removed 5 bases from V and 5 bases from J, with 24 bases in between. The CDR3 extends over 17 amino acids. CDR1 is SGHAT, CDR2 FQNNGV, per germline. The CDR3 DNA reads TGTGCCAGCAGCCCACAGGAGGGGGCAGGAGGTGGGGAGACCCAGTACTTC. This gives the protein CASSPQEGAGGGETQYF.

The chain carries TRBV15 and TRBJ1-2, with 8 bases identical to TRBD1. The CDR3 is made up of 15 amino acids. Trimming took 4 bases from V and 7 from J; bases not matched to a gene: 11. Germline V CDR1 and CDR2: LNHNV, YYDKDF (reference sequence). CDR3 region: CATSMRKDRESGYTF. In nucleotides, the CDR3 is TGTGCCACCAGCATGAGAAAGGACAGGGAGAGTGGCTACACCTTC.

The chain carries TRBV27 and TRBJ1-5; D unclear. The V end lost 6 bases, the J end lost 0 bases, and 6 bases lay between the germline ends. There are 13 residues in the CDR3. The V gene's germline CDR1 is MNHEY and CDR2 SMNVEV (reference sequence). The DNA for the CDR3 is TGTGCCAGCAGCCCTTATAGCAATCAGCCCCAGCATTTT. Translation gives CASSPYSNQPQHF.

The chain employs TRBV4-3 and TRBJ1-1, with 7 bases that match TRBD1. Germline CDR1 LGHNA, CDR2 YSLEER. The CDR3 extends over 16 amino acids. Trimming cost V 0 bases and J 3 bases; bases outside gene matches: 7. This chain's CDR3 is CASSQDAAGGYTEAFF. The DNA of the CDR3 is TGCGCCAGCAGCCAAGATGCCGCAGGGGGGTACACTGAAGCTTTCTTT.

The J gene is TRBJ2-1, the V gene TRBV2; D is perhaps TRBD1 or TRBD2 (6 bases each). V was shortened by 4 bases and J by 9 bases, with 10 bases between the two germline ends. The CDR3 totals 12 residues. In germline, CDR1 is SNHLY, CDR2 FYNNEI. In DNA, the CDR3 is TGTGCCAGCAGTGTTTCGGGGGCTGAGCAGTTCTTC. This codes for CASSVSGAEQFF.

This clone was counted only a few times. The V and J genes are TRBV4-2 and TRBJ1-4; possible D gene TRBD1, 6 bases. Trimming took 0 bases from V and 8 from J, leaving 13 bases between them. Germline assignment: CDR1 LGHNA and CDR2 YNFKEQ. The CDR3 has 15 residues. The CDR3 here is CASSQEEGVREKLFF. The CDR3 DNA sequence: TGTGCCAGCAGCCAAGAGGAGGGGGTTCGGGAAAAACTGTTTTTT.

This clone was seen a handful of times. J is TRBJ2-7 and V is TRBV6-1; 7 positions agree with TRBD1. Germline loops: CDR1 MNHNS, CDR2 SASEGT. V gave up 4 bases and J gave up 0 bases; unmatched junction bases: 6. This CDR3 spans 15 amino acids. The CDR3 sequence is CASSARDRDSYEQYF. CDR3 in DNA: TGTGCCAGCAGTGCACGGGACAGAGACTCCTACGAGCAGTACTTC.

The chain links TRBV12-2 to TRBJ1-1. TRBV12-2 is a pseudogene locus. The CDR3 has 9 residues. Written as DNA, the CDR3 is TGTGCAAGTTCGGCGCGGGCTTTCTTT. Translation: CASSARAFF.

The chain couples TRBV7-9 to TRBJ1-1, with 8 nucleotides matching TRBD1. Germline loops: CDR1 SEHNR, CDR2 FQNEAQ (reference sequence). The CDR3 has 15 amino acids. The trim removed 1 base at V and 1 base at J, leaving 2 bases unmatched. CDR3 amino acids: CASSLGQGTNTEAFF. The CDR3 nucleotides read TGTGCCAGCAGCTTAGGACAGGGGACGAACACTGAAGCTTTCTTT.

The rearrangement uses TRBV13 and TRBJ2-7; D is ambiguous. CDR1 and CDR2 (germline): PRHDT, FYEKMQ (reference sequence). The V gene lost 4 bases and the J gene lost 5 bases, with 12 bases spanning the gap. CDR3 size: 13 residues. CDR3 sequence reads: CASSSFPTHEQYF. The CDR3 nucleotides are TGTGCCAGCAGCTCATTCCCCACCCACGAGCAGTACTTC.

The chain has TRBV5-4 and TRBJ2-7; no reliable D call. The CDR3 spans 12 residues. V was pared by 1 base and J by 1 base, with 3 bases between. CDR1 SGHNT and CDR2 YYREEE come from the germline V gene (reference sequence). CDR3 residues: CASSLRSYEQYF. Written as DNA, the CDR3 is TGTGCCAGCAGCTTGAGGTCCTACGAGCAGTACTTC. Based on the CDR3 plus reference TRBV5-4 and TRBJ2-7, the full variable domain is ETGVTQSPTHLIKTRGQQVTLRCSSQSGHNTVSWYQQALGQGPQFIFQYYREEENGRGNFPPRFSGLQFPNYSSELNVNALELDDSALYLCASSLRSYEQYFGPGTRLTVT.

This chain connects TRBV5-4 to TRBJ2-2; 7 positions match TRBD1. The V gene end was trimmed by 2 bases and the J gene end by 7 bases; junction bases not matched to a gene: 2. The length of the CDR3 is 13 residues. The germline V gene has CDR1 SGHNT and CDR2 YYREEE (reference sequence). The CDR3 region has the DNA TGTGCCAGCAGCTTCTCAGGGGGCGGGGAGCTGTTTTTT. Protein sequence: CASSFSGGGELFF.

This chain connects TRBV15 to TRBJ2-3, with D perhaps assigned TRBD1 or TRBD2 (5 bases each). There are 15 residues in the CDR3. V was clipped by 0 bases and J by 6 bases, with 13 bases between them. The germline CDR1 and CDR2 sequences are LNHNV and YYDKDF (reference sequence). The DNA for the CDR3 is TGTGCCACCAGCAGAGATTGGGGGAGTGGGGATACGCAGTATTTT. It yields the protein CATSRDWGSGDTQYF.

V and J are TRBV6-5 and TRBJ2-1; unclear D gene. The CDR3 spans 14 residues. Trimming stripped 2 bases from V and 6 bases from J, with 11 bases between. The germline gives CDR1 MNHEY, CDR2 SVGAGI. CDR3 coding DNA: TGTGCCAGCAGTTACCTTGGGCGGTCCAATGAGCAGTTCTTC. It is translated as CASSYLGRSNEQFF.

The chain is built from TRBV28 and TRBJ2-4; a weak D match, TRBD1 (5 bases). The germline V and J ends were trimmed by 5 bases and 1 base, with 18 bases remaining between them. The CDR3 loop spans 17 amino acids. CDR1 is MDHEN, CDR2 SYDVKM, per germline. The CDR3 DNA reads TGTGCCAGCAGTCCCCCCCCAGGGATAGAGGCCAAAAACATTCAGTACTTC. It specifies CASSPPPGIEAKNIQYF.

This clone was picked up a small number of times. The chain combines TRBV2 with TRBJ1-3; 11 nucleotides match TRBD1. Germline V gene sequence: CDR1 SNHLY, CDR2 FYNNEI. Trimming removed 3 bases from V and 1 base from J; junction bases left unmatched: 5. This CDR3 has 17 residues. DNA of the CDR3: TGTGCCAGCAGTGATATCGGACAGGGGGCTTCTGGAAACACCATATATTTT. Its protein is CASSDIGQGASGNTIYF. Supplemented by reference TRBV2 and TRBJ1-3, the full variable domain reads EPEVTQTPSHQVTQMGQEVILRCVPISNHLYFYWYRQILGQKVEFLVSFYNNEISEKSEIFDDQFSVERPDGSNFTLKIRSTKLEDSAMYFCASSDIGQGASGNTIYFGEGSWLTVV.